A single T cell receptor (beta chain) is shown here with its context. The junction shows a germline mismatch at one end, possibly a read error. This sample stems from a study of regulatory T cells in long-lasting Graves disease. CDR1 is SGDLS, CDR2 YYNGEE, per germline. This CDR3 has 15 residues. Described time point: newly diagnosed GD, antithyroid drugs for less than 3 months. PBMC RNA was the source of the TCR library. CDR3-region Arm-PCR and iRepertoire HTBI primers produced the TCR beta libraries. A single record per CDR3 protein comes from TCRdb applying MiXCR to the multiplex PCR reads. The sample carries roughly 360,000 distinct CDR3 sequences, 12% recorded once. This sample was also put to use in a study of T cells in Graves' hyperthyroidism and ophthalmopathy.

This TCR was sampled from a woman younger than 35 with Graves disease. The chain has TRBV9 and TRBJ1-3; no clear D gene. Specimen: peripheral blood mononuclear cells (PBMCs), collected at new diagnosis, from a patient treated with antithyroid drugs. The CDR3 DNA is TGTGCCAGCAGCGTAGAGGGCCAGTCTGGAAACACCATGTATTTT. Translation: CASSVEGQSGNTMYF.